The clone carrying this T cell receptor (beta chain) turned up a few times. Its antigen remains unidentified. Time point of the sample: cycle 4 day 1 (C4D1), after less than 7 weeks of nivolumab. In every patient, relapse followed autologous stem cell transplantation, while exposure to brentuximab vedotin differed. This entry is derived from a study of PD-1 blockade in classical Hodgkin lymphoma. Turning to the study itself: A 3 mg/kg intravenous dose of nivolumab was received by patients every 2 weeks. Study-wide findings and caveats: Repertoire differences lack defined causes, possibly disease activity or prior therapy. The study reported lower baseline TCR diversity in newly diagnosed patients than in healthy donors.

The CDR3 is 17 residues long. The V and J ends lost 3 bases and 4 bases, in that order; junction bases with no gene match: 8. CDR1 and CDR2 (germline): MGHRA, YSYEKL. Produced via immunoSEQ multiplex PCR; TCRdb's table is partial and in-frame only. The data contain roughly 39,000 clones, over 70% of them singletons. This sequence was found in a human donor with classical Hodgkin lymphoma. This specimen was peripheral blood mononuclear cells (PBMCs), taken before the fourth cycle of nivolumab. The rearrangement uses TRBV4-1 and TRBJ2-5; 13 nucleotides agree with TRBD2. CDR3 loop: CASSHPTSGGALETQYF. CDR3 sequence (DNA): TGCGCCAGCAGCCATCCTACTAGCGGGGGGGCTTTAGAGACCCAGTACTTC.